This TCR beta chain was recovered during a study of T cells in Graves' hyperthyroidism and ophthalmopathy. Background on the study: The blood sample was taken at first diagnosis, before treatment began. Study-wide results and limits: Model output signaled ophthalmopathy a median around 6.9 months ahead of onset.

V gave up 7 bases and J gave up 1 base, with 16 bases separating them. In germline, CDR1 is DFQATT, CDR2 SNEGSKA (reference sequence). The CDR3 covers 14 residues. Diagnosis of hyperthyroidism was new in patients aged 18 to 65, and its duration was under 2 months. Pregnant or lactating patients were excluded, as were those with uncontrolled infection or other autoimmune disease. This clonotype is a singleton in its sample. Its target is not known. What was amplified from RNA transcripts were TCR beta CDR3 regions. The HTBI primer set was used in a first-round RT-PCR of the TCR CDR3. TCRdb recomputed calls from the multiplex PCR reads with MiXCR, one row per CDR3 protein. In the table there are hundreds of thousands of distinct CDR3 sequences, 30% to 40% of which are singletons.

The clonotype comes from a woman between 40 and 50 years old with Graves' hyperthyroidism. The sample was blood. The rearrangement joins TRBV20-1 to TRBJ1-1; TRBD1 might be the D (6 bases). The CDR3 bases are TGCAGTGTTCCGGGACAAGGCGGGAACACTGAAGCTTTCTTT. As protein: CSVPGQGGNTEAFF.